This T cell receptor beta chain stems from a study of shared clonotypes between healthy human individuals. Division of CD4+ cells produced a CD45RA+ naive subset and a CD45RA-negative memory subset. TCRdb's copy holds only in-frame clones and misses some; the assay was immunoSEQ multiplex PCR. This sample has approximately 2.5 million clones, with approximately 92% found just once. CDR1 and CDR2 from the germline V gene are SNHLY and FYNNEI. The CDR3 length is 13 residues. V lost 6 bases to trimming and J lost 7 bases, with 13 bases between them. The sequenced material came from naive CD4+ T cells sorted from blood. Subset denoted: CD45RA+ positively selected. This TCR came from a man younger than 30 in good health. The V call is TRBV2, the J call TRBJ1-5; tentatively, D is TRBD1 (5 bases). CDR3 loop: CASSIQEGQPQHF. The CDR3 bases are TGTGCCAGCAGCATACAGGAGGGGCAGCCCCAGCATTTT.